Listed here are 20 T cell receptor beta chains from one sample, sequenced in a study of blood T cell repertoires in COVID-19. Sequencing was performed with immunoSEQ multiplex PCR; in TCRdb, only in-frame clones are kept and a portion is missing. The data show approximately 150,000 clones, with roughly 90% seen just once and less than 0.95% held by the top ten. The sequencing sample was made of peripheral blood. The source is a woman aged 45 to 65 with acute or convalescent COVID-19.

The V and J genes are TRBV7-2 and TRBJ2-2, with 7 bases that match TRBD1. This CDR3 has 14 amino acids. Germline assignment: CDR1 SGHTA and CDR2 FQGNSA. V shed 6 bases, J shed 4 bases, and the junction held 5 bases outside the gene matches. For the CDR3, the DNA is TGTGCCAGCAGTTCCGGGACAGTCACCGGGGAGCTGTTTTTT. Encoded protein: CASSSGTVTGELFF.

The gene calls are TRBV5-1 and TRBJ2-1, with 16 bases identical to TRBD2. Germline V CDR1 and CDR2: SGHRS, YFSETQ. Losses at the gene ends were 4 bases for V and 1 base for J; bases not matched to a gene: 2. The CDR3 is 17 amino acids. The chain's CDR3 is CASSQGLAGGSYNEQFF. CDR3 bases: TGCGCCAGCAGCCAGGGACTAGCGGGAGGGTCCTACAATGAGCAGTTCTTC.

V and J are TRBV7-3 and TRBJ2-7, with 9 bases identical to TRBD1. Per the germline V gene, CDR1 is SGHTA and CDR2 is FQGTGA. V shed 2 bases and J 7 bases; nucleotides not matched to a gene: 3. The CDR3 loop spans 13 amino acids. CDR3 loop: CASSLSGTGEQYF. CDR3 sequence (DNA): TGTGCCAGCAGCTTATCCGGGACAGGGGAGCAGTACTTC.

This sequence joins TRBV10-3 and TRBJ1-2; D gene uncertain. V lost 3 bases and J lost 8, with 13 bases in between. The CDR3 is made up of 13 amino acids. CDR1 and CDR2 (germline): ENHRY, SYGVKD. The CDR3 region is CAISDPSKQGYTF. DNA for the CDR3: TGTGCCATCAGTGACCCCTCTAAGCAAGGCTACACCTTC.

This chain connects TRBV19 to TRBJ1-4; D is perhaps TRBD1 (5 bases). V was trimmed by 6 bases and J by 6 bases, leaving 11 bases between them. The CDR3 has 13 residues. Per germline, CDR1 LNHDA and CDR2 SQIVND (reference sequence). This CDR3 is CASRGQGYEKLFF. DNA for the CDR3: TGTGCCAGTAGGGGTCAGGGTTATGAAAAACTGTTTTTT. Based on the CDR3 plus reference TRBV19 and TRBJ1-4, the full variable domain is DGGITQSPKYLFRKEGQNVTLSCEQNLNHDAMYWYRQDPGQGLRLIYYSQIVNDFQKGDIAEGYSVSREKKESFPLTVTSAQKNPTAFYLCASRGQGYEKLFFGSGTQLSVL.

V and J are TRBV2 and TRBJ2-7, with 7 nucleotides matching TRBD2. This CDR3 has 13 amino acids. The V gene end was trimmed by 5 bases and the J gene end by 6 bases; junction bases not matched to a gene: 7. Per the germline V gene, CDR1 is SNHLY and CDR2 is FYNNEI. The CDR3 DNA follows: TGTGCCAGCAGTACCCCCGCGGGGGTCGAGCAGTACTTC. This sequence encodes CASSTPAGVEQYF.

This chain uses TRBV11-2 with TRBJ2-7; D is ambiguous. Germline V CDR1 and CDR2: SGHAT, FQNNGV. Trimming took off 4 bases at V and 2 bases at J, with 12 bases between the two ends. The CDR3 is 14 amino acids. CDR3 DNA: TGTGCCAGCAGCTGGTACGACACCGCCTACGAGCAGTACTTC. Protein: CASSWYDTAYEQYF.

The CDR3 spells CASSAYSGTESYEQYF. The CDR3 DNA reads TGTGCCAGCAGTGCTTATTCCGGGACAGAGTCCTACGAGCAGTACTTC. The chain uses TRBV6-1 and TRBJ2-7, with 7 bases aligning to TRBD1. V trimming: 4 bases; J trimming: 1 base; junction bases outside the gene matches: 10. Germline CDR1 reads MNHNS; CDR2 reads SASEGT. The CDR3 has 16 amino acids.

This clone was detected only a few times. CDR3 amino acids: CASSELGAYEQYF. Here the CDR3 DNA reads TGTGCCAGCAGTGAATTGGGCGCCTACGAGCAGTACTTC. The chain combines TRBV6-1 with TRBJ2-7; D is ambiguous. V dropped 2 bases and J dropped 2 bases, with 7 bases sitting between them. The CDR3 sequence is 13 residues long. Germline assignment: CDR1 MNHNS and CDR2 SASEGT.

The rearrangement joins TRBV25-1 to TRBJ2-7, with 7 bases matching TRBD2. The V and J ends lost 4 bases and 0 bases, in that order; junction bases with no gene match: 12. The CDR3 covers 17 residues. Per germline, CDR1 MGHDK and CDR2 SYGVNS. In nucleotides, the CDR3 is TGTGCCAGCAGTGCGGATCTAGCGGAGGATGGCTCCTACGAGCAGTACTTC. Translation gives CASSADLAEDGSYEQYF.

The chain is built from TRBV28 and TRBJ1-5; D is unresolved. The germline V gene has CDR1 MDHEN and CDR2 SYDVKM. The CDR3 spans 14 residues. With 4 bases removed from V and 11 bases from J, the gap between germline ends came to 18 bases. CDR3 residues: CASSSHPGSMSQHF. The CDR3 DNA reads TGTGCCAGCAGTTCTCACCCCGGGTCCATGTCCCAGCATTTT.

CDR3 coding DNA: TGTGCCAGCAGCGTATTTAGCGGGAGCCGTGAGCAGTTCTTC. This encodes CASSVFSGSREQFF. The chain has TRBV9 and TRBJ2-1; 9 nucleotides match TRBD2. This CDR3 region has 14 residues. The germline V gene has CDR1 SGDLS and CDR2 YYNGEE. V shed 1 base, J shed 9 bases, and the junction held 5 bases outside the gene matches.

The rearrangement joins TRBV19 to TRBJ2-2; D is uncertain. CDR1 and CDR2 (germline): LNHDA, SQIVND (reference sequence). With 2 bases removed from V and 1 base from J, the gap between germline ends came to 8 bases. This CDR3 region has 15 residues. CDR3: CASSIWAQNTGELFF. In nucleotides, the CDR3 is TGTGCCAGTAGTATATGGGCCCAGAACACCGGGGAGCTGTTTTTT.

The chain has TRBV7-9 and TRBJ1-1; D perhaps matches TRBD1 (5 bases). V lost 5 bases and J 2 bases, leaving 12 bases between the germline ends. Germline V gene sequence: CDR1 SEHNR, CDR2 FQNEAQ (reference sequence). The CDR3 consists of 14 residues. The DNA of the CDR3 is TGTGCCAGCAGCCGTCAGGGAGGAAACACTGAAGCTTTCTTT. Translating it yields CASSRQGGNTEAFF.

In its sample, this clone was seen once. CDR3 residues: CASTPPGLTGELFF. CDR3 coding DNA: TGTGCCAGTACACCGCCGGGACTCACCGGGGAGCTGTTTTTT. The chain joins TRBV19 to TRBJ2-2, with a weak D call TRBD2 (6 bases). Germline CDR1 LNHDA, CDR2 SQIVND (reference sequence). V lost 7 bases and J 4 bases, leaving 13 bases between the germline ends. The CDR3 covers 14 residues. Variable domain in full (rest from reference TRBV19 and TRBJ2-2): DGGITQSPKYLFRKEGQNVTLSCEQNLNHDAMYWYRQDPGQGLRLIYYSQIVNDFQKGDIAEGYSVSREKKESFPLTVTSAQKNPTAFYLCASTPPGLTGELFFGEGSRLTVL.

CDR3 region: CASSLGVGTSGKNIQYF. In nucleotides, the CDR3 is TGTGCCAGCAGCTTAGGGGTAGGGACTTCGGGCAAAAACATTCAGTACTTC. The V and J genes are TRBV11-2 and TRBJ2-4; TRBD2 is a possible D gene (6 bases). The germline gives CDR1 SGHAT, CDR2 FQNNGV. The CDR3 contains 17 residues. V was shortened by 1 base and J by 3 bases, with 16 bases between the two germline ends.

This rearrangement joins TRBV6-1 to TRBJ2-3; 16 bases align to TRBD2. The CDR3 is 16 amino acids. Trimming removed 3 bases from V and 4 bases from J; junction bases left unmatched: 1. In germline, CDR1 is MNHNS, CDR2 SASEGT. The CDR3 protein is CASSEGLAGGPDTQYF. The CDR3 DNA sequence: TGTGCCAGCAGTGAGGGACTAGCGGGAGGGCCAGATACGCAGTATTTT.

The rearrangement links TRBV24-1 to TRBJ2-3, with 10 nucleotides matching TRBD2. The CDR3 has 17 residues. The V segment lost 3 bases and the J segment 3 bases; nucleotides outside the gene matches: 8. Germline assignment: CDR1 KGHDR and CDR2 SFDVKD. In DNA, the CDR3 is TGTGCCACCAGTGATGAGCTAGCGGGAGACTTGACAGATACGCAGTATTTT. Translation: CATSDELAGDLTDTQYF.

The chain is built from TRBV27 and TRBJ2-3; 7 bases fit TRBD1. V gave up 4 bases and J gave up 8 bases; unmatched junction bases: 6. The CDR3 is 13 amino acids. CDR1 and CDR2 from the germline V gene are MNHEY and SMNVEV (reference sequence). CDR3: CASSSGDRVTQYF. In DNA, the CDR3 is TGTGCCAGCAGTTCCGGCGACAGGGTTACGCAGTATTTT.

This chain uses TRBV20-1 with TRBJ2-2, with 9 bases identical to TRBD2. Trimming cost V 3 bases and J 2 bases; bases outside gene matches: 7. This CDR3 region has 16 residues. Germline values: CDR1 DFQATT, CDR2 SNEGSKA (reference sequence). The CDR3 nucleotides read TGCAGTGCTAGTAAGCTAGCGGGATTAAACACCGGGGAGCTGTTTTTT. It encodes CSASKLAGLNTGELFF.